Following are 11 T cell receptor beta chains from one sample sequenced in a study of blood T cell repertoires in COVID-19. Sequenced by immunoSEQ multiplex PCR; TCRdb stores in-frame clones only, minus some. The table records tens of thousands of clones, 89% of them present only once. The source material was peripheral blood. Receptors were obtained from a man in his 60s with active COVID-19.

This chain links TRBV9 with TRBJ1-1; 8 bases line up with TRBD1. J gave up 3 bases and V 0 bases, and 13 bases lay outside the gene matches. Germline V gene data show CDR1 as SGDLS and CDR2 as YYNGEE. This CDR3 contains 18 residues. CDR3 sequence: CASSVDPGQVPGDTEAFF. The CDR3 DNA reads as TGTGCCAGCAGCGTAGATCCGGGACAGGTGCCAGGGGACACTGAAGCTTTCTTT.

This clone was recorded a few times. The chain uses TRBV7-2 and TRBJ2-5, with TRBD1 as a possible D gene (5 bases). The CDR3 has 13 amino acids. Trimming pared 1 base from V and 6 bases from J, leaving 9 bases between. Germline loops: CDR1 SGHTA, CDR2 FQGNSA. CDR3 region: CASSLDRFKTQYF. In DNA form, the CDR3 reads TGTGCCAGCAGCTTAGACAGGTTTAAGACCCAGTACTTC.

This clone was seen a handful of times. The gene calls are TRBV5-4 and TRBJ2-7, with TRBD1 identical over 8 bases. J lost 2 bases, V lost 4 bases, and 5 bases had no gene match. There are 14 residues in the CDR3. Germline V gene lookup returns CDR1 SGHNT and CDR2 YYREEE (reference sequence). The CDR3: CASSPGTGTYEQYF. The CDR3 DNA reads TGTGCCAGCAGCCCGGGGACAGGAACCTACGAGCAGTACTTC.

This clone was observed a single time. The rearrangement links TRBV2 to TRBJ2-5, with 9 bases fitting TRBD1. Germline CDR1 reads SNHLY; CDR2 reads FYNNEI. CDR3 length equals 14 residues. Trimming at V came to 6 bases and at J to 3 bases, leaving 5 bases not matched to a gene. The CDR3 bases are TGTGCCAGCAGAGTCGGGACAGGGAAAGAGACCCAGTACTTC. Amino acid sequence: CASRVGTGKETQYF.

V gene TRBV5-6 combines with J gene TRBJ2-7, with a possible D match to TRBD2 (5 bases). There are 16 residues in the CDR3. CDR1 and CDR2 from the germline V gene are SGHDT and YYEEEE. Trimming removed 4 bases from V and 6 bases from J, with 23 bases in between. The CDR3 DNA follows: TGTGCCAGCAGCCAGCTTGATTTCGGAATTCGGGGCGAGCAGTACTTC. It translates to CASSQLDFGIRGEQYF.

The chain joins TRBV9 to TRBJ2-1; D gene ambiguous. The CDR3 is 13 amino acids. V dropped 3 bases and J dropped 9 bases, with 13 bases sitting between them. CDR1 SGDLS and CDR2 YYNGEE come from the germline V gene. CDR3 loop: CASSASPEAEQFF. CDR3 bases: TGTGCCAGCAGCGCAAGCCCCGAAGCTGAGCAGTTCTTC.

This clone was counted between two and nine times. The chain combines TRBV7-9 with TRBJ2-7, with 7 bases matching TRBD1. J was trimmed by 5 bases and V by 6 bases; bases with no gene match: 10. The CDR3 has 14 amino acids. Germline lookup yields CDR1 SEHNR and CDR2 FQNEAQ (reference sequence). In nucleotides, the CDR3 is TGTGCCAGCAGACCAACGACAGGGAATGACGAGCAGTACTTC. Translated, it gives CASRPTTGNDEQYF. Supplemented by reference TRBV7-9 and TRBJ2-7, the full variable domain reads DTGVSQNPRHKITKRGQNVTFRCDPISEHNRLYWYRQTLGQGPEFLTYFQNEAQLEKSRLLSDRFSAERPKGSFSTLEIQRTEQGDSAMYLCASRPTTGNDEQYFGPGTRLTVT.

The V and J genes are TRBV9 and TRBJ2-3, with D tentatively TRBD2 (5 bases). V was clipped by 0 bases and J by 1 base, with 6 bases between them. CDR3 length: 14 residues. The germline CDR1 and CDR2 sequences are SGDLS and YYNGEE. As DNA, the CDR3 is TGTGCCAGCAGCGTAGGTAGCGGCACAGATACGCAGTATTTT. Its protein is CASSVGSGTDTQYF.

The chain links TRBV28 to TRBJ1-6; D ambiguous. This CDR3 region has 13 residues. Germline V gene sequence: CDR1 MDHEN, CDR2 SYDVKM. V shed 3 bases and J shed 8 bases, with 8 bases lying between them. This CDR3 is CASSLLSDSPLHF. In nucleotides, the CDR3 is TGTGCCAGCAGTTTGCTTTCAGATTCACCCCTCCACTTT. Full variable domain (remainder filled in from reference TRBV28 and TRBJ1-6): DVKVTQSSRYLVKRTGEKVFLECVQDMDHENMFWYRQDPGLGLRLIYFSYDVKMKEKGDIPEGYSVSREKKERFSLILESASTNQTSMYLCASSLLSDSPLHFGNGTRLTVT.

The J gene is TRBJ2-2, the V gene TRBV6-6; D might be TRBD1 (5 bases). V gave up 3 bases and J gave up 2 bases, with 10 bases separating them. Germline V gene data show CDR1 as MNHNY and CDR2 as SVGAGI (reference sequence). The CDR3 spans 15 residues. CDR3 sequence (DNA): TGTGCCAGCAGTTATGGGCAGGGAAACACCGGGGAGCTGTTTTTT. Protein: CASSYGQGNTGELFF.

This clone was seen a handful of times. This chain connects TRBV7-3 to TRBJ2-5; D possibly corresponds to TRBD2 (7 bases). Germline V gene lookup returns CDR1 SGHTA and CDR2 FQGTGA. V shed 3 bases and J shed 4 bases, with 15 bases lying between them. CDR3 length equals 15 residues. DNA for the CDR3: TGTGCCAGCAGCTTGGAGAGGGGAGGGGGAGAGACCCAGTACTTC. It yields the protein CASSLERGGGETQYF.